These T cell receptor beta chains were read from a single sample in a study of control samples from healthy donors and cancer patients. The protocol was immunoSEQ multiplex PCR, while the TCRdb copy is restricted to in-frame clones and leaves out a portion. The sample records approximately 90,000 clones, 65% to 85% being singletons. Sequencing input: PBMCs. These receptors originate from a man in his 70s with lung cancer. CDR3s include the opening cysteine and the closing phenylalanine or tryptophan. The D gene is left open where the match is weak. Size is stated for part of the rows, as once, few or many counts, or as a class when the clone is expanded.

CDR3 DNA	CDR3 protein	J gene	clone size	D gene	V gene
TGTGCCAGCAGTTTATCGCTAGCGGGGGCCTGGTACGAGCAGTACTTC	CASSLSLAGAWYEQYF	TRBJ2-7	once	TRBD2	TRBV27
TGTGCCAGCAAGCCCTCCAGGGGTAGCCAAGAGACCCAGTACTTC	CASKPSRGSQETQYF	TRBJ2-5	few	-	TRBV27
TGTGCCAGCAGCGTAGGCGCTGCTGGATTGGGCGGGCAGGATGGCTACACCTTC	CASSVGAAGLGGQDGYTF	TRBJ1-2	-	-	TRBV9
TGTGCCAGCAGCTCTAACACCGGGGAGCTGTTTTTT	CASSSNTGELFF	TRBJ2-2	-	-	TRBV7-3
TGTGCCAGCAGTGCCACGACGGCGGGGTACTTC	CASSATTAGYF	TRBJ2-7	-	-	TRBV28
TGTGCCGACGAGTCAGAAAGTTATAATTCACCCCTCCACTTT	CADESESYNSPLHF	TRBJ1-6	-	-	TRBV21-1
TGTGCCAGCAGCTTCCCGGGCGGGGAAGGGGCCGGGGAGCTGTTTTTT	CASSFPGGEGAGELFF	TRBJ2-2	-	-	TRBV7-9
TGTGCCAGCAGCTTGGCAGGGATCTCGGGGACTGAAGCTTTCTTT	CASSLAGISGTEAFF	TRBJ1-1	-	-	TRBV7-2
TGCGCCAGCGGGGCTATTACCGGCCCCGGGGAGCTGTTTTTT	CASGAITGPGELFF	TRBJ2-2	-	-	TRBV10-2
TGTGCCAGCACTGGGGAAGGCTACACCTTC	CASTGEGYTF	TRBJ1-2	-	-	TRBV2
TGTGCCAGCAGCCCCGGGCCGAGCTCCTACGAGCAGTACTTC	CASSPGPSSYEQYF	TRBJ2-7	-	-	TRBV11-3
TGCGCCAGCACCGCGGTGGCCTCAAACATTCAGTACTTC	CASTAVASNIQYF	TRBJ2-4	-	-	TRBV10-2
TGCGCCAGCAGCTTGGCAGGGGATGCCAATGAGCAGTTCTTC	CASSLAGDANEQFF	TRBJ2-1	-	-	TRBV5-1
TGTGCCAGCAGCCAAATCCGAGGCGGCTACACCTTC	CASSQIRGGYTF	TRBJ1-2	-	-	TRBV3-1/TRBV3-2
TGTGCCAGCAGCCCCCCCCTAGGCGTCGGGAGGGATGAGCAGTTCTTC	CASSPPLGVGRDEQFF	TRBJ2-1	-	TRBD2	TRBV7-9
TGTGCCAGCAGCCAAGACGGGCGGGGCTGGGATACGCAGTATTTT	CASSQDGRGWDTQYF	TRBJ2-3	once	-	TRBV3-1/TRBV3-2
TGTGCCAGCAGCCTTACTGACAGGATTGTAGAAGAGACCCAGTACTTC	CASSLTDRIVEETQYF	TRBJ2-5	-	-	TRBV7-3
TGCGCCAGCAGCTCGGGGACTAGCGGGAGCACAGATACGCAGTATTTT	CASSSGTSGSTDTQYF	TRBJ2-3	-	TRBD2	TRBV5-1
TGTGCCAGCAGCTTGGGACCAAACCAGGACACTGAAGCTTTCTTT	CASSLGPNQDTEAFF	TRBJ1-1	-	-	TRBV11-3
TGCGCCAGCAGCTTGGGACAGGGGGCGCTCTCCGAGCAGTACTTC	CASSLGQGALSEQYF	TRBJ2-7	-	TRBD1	TRBV5-1
TGTGCCAGCAGCATTAGGGCCCGGGTTTGGGGGAACACTGAAGCTTTCTTT	CASSIRARVWGNTEAFF	TRBJ1-1	-	-	TRBV3-1/TRBV3-2
TGTGCCAGCAGTGAAGGGACTACTACTGGAAACACCATATATTTT	CASSEGTTTGNTIYF	TRBJ1-3	once	-	TRBV6-1
TGTGCCAGCAGTTACCCCCGGGACAGGGTAGACGAGCAGTACTTC	CASSYPRDRVDEQYF	TRBJ2-7	-	TRBD1	TRBV6-2/TRBV6-3